This T cell receptor (beta chain) was recorded in a study of blood T cell repertoires in COVID-19. Study in general: COVID-19 samples collected from the United States, Italy and Spain covered acute and convalescent phases. In each case, the material was cDNA or gDNA derived from T cells, B-cell-depleted T cells, or PBMCs.

This clone was seen only a few times. Methods used by the authors: For nucleated cells, counts were estimated from reference gene primer amplification. Assay: immunoSEQ multiplex PCR; the TCRdb copy retains only in-frame clones and omits some. The V and J calls and the clone size are those of that table, but D and trimming were determined from the DNA. The sample lists about 170,000 clones, approximately 90% occurring once. Per the germline V gene, CDR1 is MNHEY and CDR2 is SVGEGT. J gave up 5 bases and V 2 bases, and 5 bases lay outside the gene matches. The CDR3 covers 15 residues. The origin of this receptor is a young man with active or convalescent COVID-19. The J gene is TRBJ2-2, the V gene TRBV6-2 or TRBV6-3, with 7 bases aligning to TRBD1. The sequenced material came from peripheral blood. The CDR3 region is CASSYRGRRTGELFF. The CDR3, as DNA: TGTGCCAGCAGTTACAGGGGGCGTCGGACCGGGGAGCTGTTTTTT.